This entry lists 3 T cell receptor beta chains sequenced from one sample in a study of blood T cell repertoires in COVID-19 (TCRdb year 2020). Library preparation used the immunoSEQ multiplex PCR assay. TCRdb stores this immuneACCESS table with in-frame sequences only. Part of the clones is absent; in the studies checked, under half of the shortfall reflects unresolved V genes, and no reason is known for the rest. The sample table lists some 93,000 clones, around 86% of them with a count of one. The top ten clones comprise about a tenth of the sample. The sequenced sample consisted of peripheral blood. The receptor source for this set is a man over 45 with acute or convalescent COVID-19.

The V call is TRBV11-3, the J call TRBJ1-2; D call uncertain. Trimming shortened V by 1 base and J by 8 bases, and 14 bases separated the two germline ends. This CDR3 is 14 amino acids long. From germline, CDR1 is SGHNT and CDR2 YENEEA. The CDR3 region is CASSLVGGPGGYTF. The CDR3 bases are TGTGCCAGCAGCTTAGTAGGAGGGCCGGGCGGCTACACCTTC.

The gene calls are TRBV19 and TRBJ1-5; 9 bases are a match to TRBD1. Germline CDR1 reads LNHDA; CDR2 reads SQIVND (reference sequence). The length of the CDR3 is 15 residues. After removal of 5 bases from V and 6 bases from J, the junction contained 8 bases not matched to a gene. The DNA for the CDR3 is TGTGCCAGTAGTGAGGACAGGGGAGCGATTCAGCCCCAGCATTTT. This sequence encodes CASSEDRGAIQPQHF.

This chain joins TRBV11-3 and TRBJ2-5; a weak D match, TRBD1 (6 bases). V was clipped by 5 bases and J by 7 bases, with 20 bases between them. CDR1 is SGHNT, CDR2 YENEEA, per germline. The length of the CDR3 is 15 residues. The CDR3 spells CASSSRDNHVATQYF. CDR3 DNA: TGTGCCAGCAGCAGCCGGGACAATCATGTTGCGACCCAGTACTTC.